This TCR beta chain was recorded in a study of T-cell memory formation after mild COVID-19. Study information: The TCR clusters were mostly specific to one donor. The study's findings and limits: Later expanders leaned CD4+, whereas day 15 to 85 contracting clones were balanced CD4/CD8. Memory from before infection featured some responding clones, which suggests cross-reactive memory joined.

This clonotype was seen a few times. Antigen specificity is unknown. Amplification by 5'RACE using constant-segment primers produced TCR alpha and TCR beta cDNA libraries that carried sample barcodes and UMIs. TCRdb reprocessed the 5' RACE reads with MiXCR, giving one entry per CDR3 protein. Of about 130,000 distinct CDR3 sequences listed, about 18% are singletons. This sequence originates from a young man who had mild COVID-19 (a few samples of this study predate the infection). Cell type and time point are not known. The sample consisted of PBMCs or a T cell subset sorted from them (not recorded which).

CDR3 in amino acids: CASSFLGGRQSPLHF. CDR3 DNA sequence: TGTGCCAGCAGTTTCCTTGGAGGGAGGCAATCACCCCTCCACTTT. The rearrangement joins TRBV12-3 or TRBV12-4 to TRBJ1-6; D ambiguous. The CDR3 is 15 amino acids. V lost 3 bases and J 10 bases, leaving 16 bases between the germline ends.